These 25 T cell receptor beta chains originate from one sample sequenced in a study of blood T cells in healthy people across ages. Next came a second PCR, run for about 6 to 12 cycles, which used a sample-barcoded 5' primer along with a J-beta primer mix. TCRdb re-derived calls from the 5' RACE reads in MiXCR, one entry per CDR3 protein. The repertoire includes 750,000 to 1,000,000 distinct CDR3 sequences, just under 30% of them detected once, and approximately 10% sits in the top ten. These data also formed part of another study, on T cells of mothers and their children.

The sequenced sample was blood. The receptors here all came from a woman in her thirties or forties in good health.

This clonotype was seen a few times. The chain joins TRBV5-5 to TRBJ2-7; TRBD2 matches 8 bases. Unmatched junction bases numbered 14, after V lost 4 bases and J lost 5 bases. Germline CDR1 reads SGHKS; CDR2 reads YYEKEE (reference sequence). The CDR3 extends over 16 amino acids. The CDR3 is CASSVGPGGNGDEQYF. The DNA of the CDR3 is TGTGCCAGCAGCGTGGGTCCGGGAGGGAACGGGGACGAGCAGTACTTC.

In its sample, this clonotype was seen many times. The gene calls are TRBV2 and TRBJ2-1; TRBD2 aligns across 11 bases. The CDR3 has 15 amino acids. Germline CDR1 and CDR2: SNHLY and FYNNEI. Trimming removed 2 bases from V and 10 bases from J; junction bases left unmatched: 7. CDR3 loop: CASSELAGGLGEQFF. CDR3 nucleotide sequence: TGTGCCAGCAGTGAATTAGCGGGGGGGCTCGGAGAGCAGTTCTTC.

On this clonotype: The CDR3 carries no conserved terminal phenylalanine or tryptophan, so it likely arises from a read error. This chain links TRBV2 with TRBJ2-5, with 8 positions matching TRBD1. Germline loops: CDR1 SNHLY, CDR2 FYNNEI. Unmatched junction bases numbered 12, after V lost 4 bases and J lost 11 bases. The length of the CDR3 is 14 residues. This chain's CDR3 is CASSGTGFLNEQYL. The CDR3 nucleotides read TGTGCCAGCAGTGGGACAGGGTTTCTCAATGAGCAGTACTTA.

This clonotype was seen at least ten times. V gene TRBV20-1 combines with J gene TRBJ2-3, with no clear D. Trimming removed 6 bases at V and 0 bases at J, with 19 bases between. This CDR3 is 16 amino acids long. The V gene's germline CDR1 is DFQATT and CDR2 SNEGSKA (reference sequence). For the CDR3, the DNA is TGCAGTGCCCTTCCCCCTCTTTGGAGTAGCACAGATACGCAGTATTTT. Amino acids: CSALPPLWSSTDTQYF.

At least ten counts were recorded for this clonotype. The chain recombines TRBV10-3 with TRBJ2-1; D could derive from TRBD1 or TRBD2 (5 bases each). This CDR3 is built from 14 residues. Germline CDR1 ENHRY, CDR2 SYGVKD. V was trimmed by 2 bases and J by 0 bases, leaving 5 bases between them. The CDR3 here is CAISEGGSYNEQFF. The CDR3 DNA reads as TGTGCCATCAGTGAGGGGGGCTCCTACAATGAGCAGTTCTTC.

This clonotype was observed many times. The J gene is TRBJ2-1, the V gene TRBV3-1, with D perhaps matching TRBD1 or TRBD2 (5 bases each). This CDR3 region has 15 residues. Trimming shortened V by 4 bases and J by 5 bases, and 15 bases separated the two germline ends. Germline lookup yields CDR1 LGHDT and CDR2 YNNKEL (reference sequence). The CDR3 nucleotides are TGTGCCAGCAGCCCCTCGAGGGGTCCAAACAATGAGCAGTTCTTC. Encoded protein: CASSPSRGPNNEQFF.

CDR3 DNA: TGTGCCAGCAGTTTATACGTAGCGGGGGGCACAGATACGCAGTATTTT. Its translation: CASSLYVAGGTDTQYF. The V call is TRBV28, the J call TRBJ2-3; TRBD2 matches at 9 bases. The length of the CDR3 is 16 residues. After removal of 1 base from V and 1 base from J, the junction contained 3 bases not matched to a gene. In germline, CDR1 is MDHEN, CDR2 SYDVKM.

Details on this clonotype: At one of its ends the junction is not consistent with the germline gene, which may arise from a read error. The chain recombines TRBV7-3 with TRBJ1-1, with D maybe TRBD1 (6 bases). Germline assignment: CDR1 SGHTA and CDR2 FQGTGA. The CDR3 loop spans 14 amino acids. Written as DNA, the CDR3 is TGTGCCAACAGCTTATCCGGGGGCAGCTCTGAAGCTTTCTTT. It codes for CANSLSGGSSEAFF.

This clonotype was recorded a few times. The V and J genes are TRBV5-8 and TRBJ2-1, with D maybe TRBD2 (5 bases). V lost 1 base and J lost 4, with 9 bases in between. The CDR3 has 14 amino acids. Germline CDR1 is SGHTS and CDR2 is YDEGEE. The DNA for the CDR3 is TGTGCCAGCAGCTTGTTTCCGGGGTACAATGAGCAGTTCTTC. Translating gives CASSLFPGYNEQFF.

DNA for the CDR3: TGCAGTGCAAGCGGGGGGCTAAGCTCCTACAATGAGCAGTTCTTC. Amino acid sequence: CSASGGLSSYNEQFF. The chain couples TRBV20-1 to TRBJ2-1, with TRBD2 matching over 9 bases. Germline V gene lookup returns CDR1 DFQATT and CDR2 SNEGSKA (reference sequence). Losses at the gene ends were 6 bases for V and 0 bases for J; bases not matched to a gene: 6. The CDR3 length is 15 residues.

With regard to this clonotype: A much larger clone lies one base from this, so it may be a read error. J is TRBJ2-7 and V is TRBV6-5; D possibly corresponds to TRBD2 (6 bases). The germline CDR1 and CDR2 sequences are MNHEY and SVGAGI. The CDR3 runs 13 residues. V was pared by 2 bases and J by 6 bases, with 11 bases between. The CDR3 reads CASSYATAGEQYF. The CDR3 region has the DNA TGTGCCAGCAGTTACGCTACAGCGGGCGAGCAGTACTTC.

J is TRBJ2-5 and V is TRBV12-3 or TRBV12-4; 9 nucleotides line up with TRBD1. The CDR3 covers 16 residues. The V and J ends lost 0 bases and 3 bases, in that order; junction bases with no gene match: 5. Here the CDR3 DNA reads TGTGCCAGCAGTTTAGCGTGGCGGACAGGGGAAGAGACCCAGTACTTC. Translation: CASSLAWRTGEETQYF.

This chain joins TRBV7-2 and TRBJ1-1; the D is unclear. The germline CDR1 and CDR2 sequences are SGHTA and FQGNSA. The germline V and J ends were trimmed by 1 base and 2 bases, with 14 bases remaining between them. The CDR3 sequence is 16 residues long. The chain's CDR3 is CASSLGQNLLNTEAFF. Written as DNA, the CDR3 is TGTGCCAGCAGCTTAGGGCAGAACCTCTTAAACACTGAAGCTTTCTTT.

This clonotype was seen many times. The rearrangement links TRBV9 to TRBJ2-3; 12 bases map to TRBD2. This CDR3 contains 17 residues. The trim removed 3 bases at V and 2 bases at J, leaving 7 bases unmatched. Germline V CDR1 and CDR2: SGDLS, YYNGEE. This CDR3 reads CASSAGLAGFFTDTQYF. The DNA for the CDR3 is TGTGCCAGCAGCGCCGGACTAGCGGGGTTCTTCACAGATACGCAGTATTTT.

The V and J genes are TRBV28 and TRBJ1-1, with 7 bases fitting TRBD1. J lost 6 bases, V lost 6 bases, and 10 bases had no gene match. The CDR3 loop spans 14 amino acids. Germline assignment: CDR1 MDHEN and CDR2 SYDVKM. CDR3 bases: TGTGCCAGCAGGAGGACAGGAGATGGGGCTGAAGCTTTCTTT. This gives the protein CASRRTGDGAEAFF.

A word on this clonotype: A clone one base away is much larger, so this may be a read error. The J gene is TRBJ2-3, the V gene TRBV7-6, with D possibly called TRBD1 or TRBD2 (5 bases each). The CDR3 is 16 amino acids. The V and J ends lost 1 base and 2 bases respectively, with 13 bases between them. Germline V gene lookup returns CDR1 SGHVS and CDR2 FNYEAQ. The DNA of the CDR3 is TGTGCCAGCAGCTTAGTAGCGTGGGGACCCACAGATACGCAGTATTTT. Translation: CASSLVAWGPTDTQYF.

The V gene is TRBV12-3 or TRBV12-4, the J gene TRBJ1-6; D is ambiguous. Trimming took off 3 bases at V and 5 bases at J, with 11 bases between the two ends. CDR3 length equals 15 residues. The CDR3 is CASSFGQPDNSPLHF. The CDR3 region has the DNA TGTGCCAGCAGTTTTGGCCAGCCCGATAATTCACCCCTCCACTTT.

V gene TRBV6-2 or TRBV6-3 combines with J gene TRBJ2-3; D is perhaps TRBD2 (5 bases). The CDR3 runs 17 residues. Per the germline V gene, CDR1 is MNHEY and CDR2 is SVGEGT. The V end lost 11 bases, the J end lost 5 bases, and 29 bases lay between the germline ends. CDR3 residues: CAGRAPRGKPGGDTQYF. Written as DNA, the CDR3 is TGTGCCGGCCGGGCACCCAGAGGGAAGCCAGGAGGAGATACGCAGTATTTT.

The CDR3 bases are TGTGCCAGCAGCCGGGGGACAGGGCACTACGAGCAGTACTTC. Translation gives CASSRGTGHYEQYF. V usage is TRBV3-1 and J usage is TRBJ2-7, with TRBD1 matching over 9 bases. J lost 3 bases, V lost 4 bases, and 4 bases had no gene match. CDR1 LGHDT and CDR2 YNNKEL come from the germline V gene (reference sequence). CDR3 length equals 14 residues.

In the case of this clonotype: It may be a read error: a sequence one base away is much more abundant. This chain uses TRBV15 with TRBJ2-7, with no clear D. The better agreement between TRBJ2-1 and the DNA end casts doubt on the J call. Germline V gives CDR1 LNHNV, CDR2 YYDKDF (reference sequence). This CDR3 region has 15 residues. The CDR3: CATSRASTESYEQFF. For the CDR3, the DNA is TGTGCCACCAGCAGAGCTTCCACCGAATCCTACGAGCAGTTCTTC.

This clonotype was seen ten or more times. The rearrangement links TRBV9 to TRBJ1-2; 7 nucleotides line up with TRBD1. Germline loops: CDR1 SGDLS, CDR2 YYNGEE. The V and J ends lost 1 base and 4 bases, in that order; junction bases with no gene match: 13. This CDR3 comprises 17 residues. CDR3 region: CASSVNSVFDRVYGYTF. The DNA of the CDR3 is TGTGCCAGCAGCGTAAATTCCGTTTTTGACAGGGTCTATGGCTACACCTTC.

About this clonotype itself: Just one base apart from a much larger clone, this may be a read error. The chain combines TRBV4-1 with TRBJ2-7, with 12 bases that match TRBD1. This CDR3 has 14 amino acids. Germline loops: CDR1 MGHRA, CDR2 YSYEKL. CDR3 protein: CAGSHGTGGWEQYF. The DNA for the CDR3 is TGCGCCGGCAGCCACGGGACAGGGGGCTGGGAGCAGTACTTC.

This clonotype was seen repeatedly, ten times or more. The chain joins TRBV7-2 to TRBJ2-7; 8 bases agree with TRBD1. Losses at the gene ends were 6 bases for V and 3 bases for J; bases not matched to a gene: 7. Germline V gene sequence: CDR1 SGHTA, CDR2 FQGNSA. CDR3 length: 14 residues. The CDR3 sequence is CASSGQGGIYEQYF. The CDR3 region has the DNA TGTGCCAGCAGTGGACAGGGAGGTATCTACGAGCAGTACTTC.

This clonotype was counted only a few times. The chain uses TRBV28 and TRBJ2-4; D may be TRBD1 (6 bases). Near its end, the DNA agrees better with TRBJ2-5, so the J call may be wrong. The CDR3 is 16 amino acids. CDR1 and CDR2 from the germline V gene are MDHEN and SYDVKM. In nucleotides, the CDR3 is TGTGCCAGCAGTTTCCCTCTGGGGGCTAGCCAAGAGACCCAGTACTTC. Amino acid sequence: CASSFPLGASQETQYF.

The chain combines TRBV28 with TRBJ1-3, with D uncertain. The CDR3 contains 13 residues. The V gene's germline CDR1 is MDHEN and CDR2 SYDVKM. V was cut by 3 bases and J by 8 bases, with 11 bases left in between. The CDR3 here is CASSFRRLDTIYF. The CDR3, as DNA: TGTGCCAGCAGTTTTCGGAGGTTGGACACCATATATTTT. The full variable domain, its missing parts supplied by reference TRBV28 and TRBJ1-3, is DVKVTQSSRYLVKRTGEKVFLECVQDMDHENMFWYRQDPGLGLRLIYFSYDVKMKEKGDIPEGYSVSREKKERFSLILESASTNQTSMYLCASSFRRLDTIYFGEGSWLTVV.